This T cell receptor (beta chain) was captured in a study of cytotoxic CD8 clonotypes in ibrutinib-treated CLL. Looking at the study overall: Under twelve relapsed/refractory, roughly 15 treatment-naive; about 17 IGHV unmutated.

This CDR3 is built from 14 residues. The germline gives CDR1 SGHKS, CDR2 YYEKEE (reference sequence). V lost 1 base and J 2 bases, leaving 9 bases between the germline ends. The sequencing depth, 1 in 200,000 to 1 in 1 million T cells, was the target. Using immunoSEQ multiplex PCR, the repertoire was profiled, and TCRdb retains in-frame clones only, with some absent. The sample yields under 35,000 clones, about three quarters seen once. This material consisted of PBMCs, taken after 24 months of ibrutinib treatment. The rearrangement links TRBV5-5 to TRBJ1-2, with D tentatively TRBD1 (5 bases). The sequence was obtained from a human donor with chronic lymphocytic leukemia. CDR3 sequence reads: CASSLLPGNYGYTF. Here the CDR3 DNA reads TGTGCCAGCAGCTTGCTTCCAGGGAACTATGGCTACACCTTC.